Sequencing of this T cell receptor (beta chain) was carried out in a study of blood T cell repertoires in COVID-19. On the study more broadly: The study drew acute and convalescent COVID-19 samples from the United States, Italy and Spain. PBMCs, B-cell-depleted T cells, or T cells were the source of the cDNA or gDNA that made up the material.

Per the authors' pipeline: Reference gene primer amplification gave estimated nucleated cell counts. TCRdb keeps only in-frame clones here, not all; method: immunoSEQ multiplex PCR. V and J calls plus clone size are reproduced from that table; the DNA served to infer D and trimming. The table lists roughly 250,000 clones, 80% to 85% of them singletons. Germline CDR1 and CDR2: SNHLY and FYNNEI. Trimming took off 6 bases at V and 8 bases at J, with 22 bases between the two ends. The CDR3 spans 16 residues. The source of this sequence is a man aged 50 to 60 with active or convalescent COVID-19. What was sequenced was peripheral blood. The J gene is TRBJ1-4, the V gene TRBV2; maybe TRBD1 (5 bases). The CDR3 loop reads CASRGGESLPGEKLFF. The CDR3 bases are TGTGCCAGCAGGGGGGGGGAATCCCTTCCGGGCGAAAAACTGTTTTTT. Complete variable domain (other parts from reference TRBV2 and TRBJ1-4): EPEVTQTPSHQVTQMGQEVILRCVPISNHLYFYWYRQILGQKVEFLVSFYNNEISEKSEIFDDQFSVERPDGSNFTLKIRSTKLEDSAMYFCASRGGESLPGEKLFFGSGTQLSVL.